This entry concerns a single T cell receptor beta chain. As yet, its antigen is unknown. Using immunoSEQ multiplex PCR, the repertoire was profiled, and TCRdb retains in-frame clones only, with some absent. The table shows about 180,000 clones, with about 91% occurring only once. The sample is drawn from a study of T cell responses to AZD1222 COVID-19 vaccine. Study-wide context: Combined were second doses at about 4 or about 12 weeks. Notes on the study in general: Clonal diversity was possibly underestimated; the donors were predominantly white British and more often female. Dominant at 160-218 and 743-854, vaccine-associated CD4 TCRs also spanned spike.

The junction had 1 base not matched to a gene; V was cut back by 5 bases and J by 1 base. The V gene's germline CDR1 is SNHLY and CDR2 FYNNEI. The CDR3 sequence is 15 residues long. This clonotype was sampled from an adult in good health. The V and J genes are TRBV2 and TRBJ2-3; TRBD2 matches at 12 bases. Material: peripheral blood, obtained on day 0 of AZD1222 vaccination. In nucleotides, the CDR3 is TGTGCCAGCAGTAGGACTAGCGGGGGCACAGATACGCAGTATTTT. The encoded protein is CASSRTSGGTDTQYF.